This is a list of T cell receptor beta chains from one sample in a study of CD8+CD57+ T cells in acquired aplastic anemia. TCRdb fed the reads into MiXCR, producing one record per CDR3 protein. The sample carries 200,000 to 250,000 distinct CDR3 sequences, roughly 33% recorded once. The specimen was sorted CD4+, CD8+, or CD8+CD57+ T cells (not recorded which) from PBMCs. These receptors were taken from a human donor in good health, serving as a control. Each CDR3 is given with its conserved first and last residue. The D gene is left open where the match is weak. Size values are once, few and many counts, or a class for expanded clones, and some rows have none.

V	J	size	D	CDR3	DNA
TRBV5-1	TRBJ1-2	.	.	CASRQDTTGNYGYTF	TGCGCCAGCAGGCAAGATACAACAGGAAACTATGGCTACACCTTC
TRBV20-1	TRBJ1-1	many	TRBD1	CSAAGTENTEAFF	TGCAGTGCTGCCGGGACAGAGAACACTGAAGCTTTCTTT
TRBV18	TRBJ1-5	few	.	CASSGTGNQPQHF	TGTGCCAGCTCAGGGACTGGCAATCAGCCCCAGCATTTT
TRBV12-3/TRBV12-4	TRBJ1-6	.	TRBD1	CASSFRDRRFYNSPLHF	TGTGCCAGCAGTTTCCGGGACAGGCGGTTTTATAATTCACCCCTCCACTTT
TRBV10-1	TRBJ2-5	many	.	CASSESPWSGERSQETQYF	TGCGCCAGCAGTGAGTCTCCCTGGTCGGGGGAGCGGTCTCAAGAGACCCAGTACTTC
TRBV14	TRBJ1-2	many	.	CASSVGLNYGYTF	TGTGCCAGCAGCGTGGGCCTAAACTATGGCTACACCTTC
TRBV2	TRBJ1-1	many	TRBD1	CASSLGQGRGAFF	TGTGCCAGCAGTCTCGGACAGGGCCGTGGGGCTTTCTTT
TRBV12-3/TRBV12-4	TRBJ2-1	.	TRBD2	CASSSPDTWGTSGRVWEQFF	TGTGCCAGCAGTTCGCCGGACACCTGGGGGACTAGCGGGAGGGTTTGGGAGCAGTTCTTC
TRBV5-1	TRBJ1-1	.	TRBD1	CASRLGSQGANTEAFF	TGCGCCAGCAGATTGGGTAGTCAGGGGGCCAACACTGAAGCTTTCTTT
TRBV5-1	TRBJ1-1	many	.	CASSLLGLNTEAFF	TGCGCCAGCAGCTTGCTTGGCCTGAACACTGAAGCTTTCTTT
TRBV5-1	TRBJ1-1	.	.	CASSFGAENTEAFF	TGCGCCAGCAGCTTCGGGGCAGAGAACACTGAAGCTTTCTTT
TRBV7-2	TRBJ1-6	.	TRBD1	CASSESGGSPLHF	TGTGCCAGCAGTGAATCAGGGGGTTCACCCCTCCACTTT
TRBV5-1	TRBJ2-2	.	TRBD2	CASSFASGVNTGELFF	TGCGCCAGCAGCTTCGCTAGCGGGGTGAACACCGGGGAGCTGTTTTTT
TRBV5-6	TRBJ1-1	many	TRBD1	CASTTNTGQGVSAFF	TGTGCCAGCACAACCAATACGGGACAGGGTGTTTCAGCTTTCTTT
TRBV7-9	TRBJ2-5	many	.	CASSLQQTQETQYF	TGTGCCAGCAGCTTACAGCAGACTCAAGAGACCCAGTACTTC
TRBV6-2/TRBV6-3	TRBJ2-7	.	.	CAGSWRPRGHEQYF	TGTGCCGGCAGTTGGAGGCCTCGGGGTCACGAGCAGTACTTC
TRBV12-3/TRBV12-4	TRBJ2-5	many	TRBD1	CASSLPGQGRETQYF	TGTGCCAGCAGTTTACCGGGACAGGGGAGGGAGACCCAGTACTTC